This T cell receptor beta chain was recorded in a study of control samples from healthy donors and cancer patients. The assay was immunoSEQ multiplex PCR, and TCRdb's table has in-frame clones only and misses some. This sample carries approximately 90,000 clones, 85% to 95% of them seen once, and the ten largest clones take about 1.5%. The V end lost 5 bases, the J end lost 2 bases, and 7 bases lay between the germline ends. The germline gives CDR1 MNHEY, CDR2 SVGEGT. CDR3 size: 13 residues. Sequenced: blood. This TCR was sampled from a woman between 25 and 40 years old in good health. The V call is TRBV6-2 or TRBV6-3, the J call TRBJ2-1; D call uncertain. The CDR3 sequence is CASSRRAYNEQFF. The CDR3 region has the DNA TGTGCCAGCAGTCGAAGGGCCTACAATGAGCAGTTCTTC.